A single sample is the source of the 18 T cell receptor beta chains below, sequenced in a study of Tregs in tolerant kidney transplant recipients (dated by TCRdb to about 2019). Related donors were used in the transplants with nonmyeloablative bone marrow transplantation, and mixed chimerism was transient in the human trials. To prepare the library, the immunoSEQ multiplex PCR assay was applied. TCRdb provides this immuneACCESS table in a form limited to in-frame rearrangements. Some clones are lacking; in checked studies, under half of them reflect an unresolved V gene, and why the rest are absent is not known. The sample data list 84,000 or so clones, and 93% of these were observed just once. Of the sample, roughly 1.7% is held by the ten largest clones. The sequencing here drew on CD4+ T cells from blood (PBMCs), taken 12 months after the transplant. Receptor source: a human patient who received a combined kidney and bone marrow transplant. Donor T cells from the graft may be present among the T cells after a transplant.

The genes are TRBV19 and TRBJ2-1; TRBD2 matches 9 bases. Germline CDR1 and CDR2: LNHDA and SQIVND (reference sequence). V lost 3 bases to trimming and J lost 0 bases; unmatched junction nucleotides: 9. CDR3 length equals 18 residues. The CDR3 bases are TGTGCCAGTAGTATTAAAGCGGGAGGCACCTTCTCCTACAATGAGCAGTTCTTC. Translated: CASSIKAGGTFSYNEQFF. Based on the CDR3 plus reference TRBV19 and TRBJ2-1, the full variable domain is DGGITQSPKYLFRKEGQNVTLSCEQNLNHDAMYWYRQDPGQGLRLIYYSQIVNDFQKGDIAEGYSVSREKKESFPLTVTSAQKNPTAFYLCASSIKAGGTFSYNEQFFGPGTRLTVL.

The genes are TRBV7-3 and TRBJ2-3; weak D call: TRBD2 (6 bases). The CDR3 extends over 17 amino acids. Looked up from germline, CDR1 is SGHTA and CDR2 is FQGTGA. The germline V and J ends were trimmed by 1 base and 0 bases, with 14 bases remaining between them. The CDR3 DNA reads as TGTGCCAGCAGCTTAATTGGAGGGCCCCCTAGCACAGATACGCAGTATTTT. It specifies CASSLIGGPPSTDTQYF. The full variable domain, its missing parts supplied by reference TRBV7-3 and TRBJ2-3, is GAGVSQTPSNKVTEKGKYVELRCDPISGHTALYWYRQSLGQGPEFLIYFQGTGAADDSGLPNDRFFAVRPEGSVSTLKIQRTERGDSAVYLCASSLIGGPPSTDTQYFGPGTRLTVL.

V gene TRBV15 combines with J gene TRBJ2-7; TRBD1 aligns across 9 bases. The trim removed 2 bases at V and 2 bases at J, leaving 4 bases unmatched. Germline-derived CDR1 and CDR2 are LNHNV and YYDKDF (reference sequence). The CDR3 contains 15 residues. This CDR3 reads CATSRKGQGTYEQYF. The CDR3 bases are TGTGCCACCAGCAGAAAGGGACAGGGAACCTACGAGCAGTACTTC.

The chain combines TRBV28 with TRBJ2-3; 7 nucleotides line up with TRBD1. Per germline, CDR1 MDHEN and CDR2 SYDVKM. Unmatched junction bases numbered 11, after V lost 8 bases and J lost 0 bases. The CDR3 extends over 16 amino acids. CDR3 sequence: CASERFPGQSTDTQYF. The CDR3 region has the DNA TGTGCCAGCGAACGGTTTCCGGGACAGAGCACAGATACGCAGTATTTT.

The chain employs TRBV5-5 and TRBJ2-7; maybe TRBD1 (5 bases). The CDR3 is 15 amino acids. V was trimmed by 0 bases and J by 3 bases, leaving 13 bases between them. Per germline, CDR1 SGHKS and CDR2 YYEKEE (reference sequence). CDR3 region: CASSLEAGFVYEQYF. CDR3 in DNA: TGTGCCAGCAGCTTGGAGGCAGGGTTTGTCTACGAGCAGTACTTC.

The chain carries TRBV5-4 and TRBJ2-3, with 7 bases that match TRBD1. Trimming removed 2 bases from V and 4 bases from J; junction bases left unmatched: 4. CDR3 length: 14 amino acids. CDR1 SGHNT and CDR2 YYREEE come from the germline V gene (reference sequence). The CDR3 sequence: CASSFITGADTQYF. In DNA form, the CDR3 reads TGTGCCAGCAGCTTCATCACAGGGGCAGATACGCAGTATTTT. The variable domain in full, with the rest retrieved from reference TRBV5-4 and TRBJ2-3, is ETGVTQSPTHLIKTRGQQVTLRCSSQSGHNTVSWYQQALGQGPQFIFQYYREEENGRGNFPPRFSGLQFPNYSSELNVNALELDDSALYLCASSFITGADTQYFGPGTRLTVL.

J is TRBJ2-7 and V is TRBV5-1; tentatively, D is TRBD2 (5 bases). Trimming removed 4 bases at V and 2 bases at J, with 13 bases between. The CDR3 is 14 residues long. CDR1 and CDR2 (germline): SGHRS, YFSETQ. In nucleotides, the CDR3 is TGCGCCAGCAGCCCGGACGGGAATACCTACGAGCAGTACTTC. Translating it yields CASSPDGNTYEQYF.

The CDR3 reads CASSLEGQGVDEQFF. In nucleotides, the CDR3 is TGTGCCAGCAGCTTGGAAGGGCAGGGTGTTGATGAGCAGTTCTTC. This chain joins TRBV5-5 and TRBJ2-1; tentatively, D is TRBD1 (5 bases). Trimming pared 0 bases from V and 8 bases from J, leaving 15 bases between. Per germline, CDR1 SGHKS and CDR2 YYEKEE (reference sequence). The CDR3 consists of 15 residues. The full variable domain, in which reference TRBV5-5 and TRBJ2-1 provide the parts outside the CDR3, is DAGVTQSPTHLIKTRGQQVTLRCSPISGHKSVSWYQQVLGQGPQFIFQYYEKEERGRGNFPDRFSARQFPNYSSELNVNALLLGDSALYLCASSLEGQGVDEQFFGPGTRLTVL.

This clone was counted between two and nine times. The chain is built from TRBV6-6 and TRBJ1-3; D not resolved. This CDR3 comprises 11 residues. The V gene's germline CDR1 is MNHNY and CDR2 SVGAGI (reference sequence). The germline V and J ends were trimmed by 9 bases and 4 bases, with 7 bases remaining between them. CDR3 nucleotide sequence: TGTGCCAGTAACTGGGGAAACACCATATATTTT. Protein sequence: CASNWGNTIYF.

This chain uses TRBV2 with TRBJ1-2, with D perhaps TRBD1 (5 bases). The ends were cut back, 7 bases at V and 4 bases at J, with 13 bases in the middle. The CDR3 covers 13 residues. From germline, CDR1 is SNHLY and CDR2 FYNNEI. CDR3 coding DNA: TGTGCCAGCATTCCTGGGGCCCTCTATGGCTACACCTTC. Its protein product is CASIPGALYGYTF.

In this sample, this clone turned up once. At the DNA level, this CDR3 is encoded by other sequences in the same sample as well. V and J are TRBV27 and TRBJ1-1; a weak D match, TRBD1 (5 bases). Between the trimmed V and J ends, which lost 3 bases and 5 bases, there was a span of 7 bases. CDR1 is MNHEY and CDR2 is SMNVEV in the germline V gene (reference sequence). The CDR3 extends over 12 amino acids. The CDR3 DNA reads as TGTGCCAGCAGTTTTAGGGGAACTGAAGCTTTCTTT. Protein: CASSFRGTEAFF.

The chain is built from TRBV9 and TRBJ2-7; 7 bases map to TRBD1. CDR1 is SGDLS and CDR2 is YYNGEE in the germline V gene. Trimming took 3 bases from V and 0 from J; bases not matched to a gene: 6. The CDR3 sequence is 15 residues long. The CDR3 bases are TGTGCCAGCAGCGCCGGACAGGCCAGCTCCTACGAGCAGTACTTC. Residues: CASSAGQASSYEQYF.

The gene calls are TRBV5-4 and TRBJ1-4; D is uncertain. Trimming removed 3 bases at V and 5 bases at J, with 8 bases between. The CDR3 consists of 13 residues. Germline V gene sequence: CDR1 SGHNT, CDR2 YYREEE (reference sequence). This chain's CDR3 is CASSSARNEKLFF. CDR3 nucleotide sequence: TGTGCCAGCAGCTCCGCCCGGAATGAAAAACTGTTTTTT. Together with reference TRBV5-4 and TRBJ1-4, the CDR3 gives the full variable domain: ETGVTQSPTHLIKTRGQQVTLRCSSQSGHNTVSWYQQALGQGPQFIFQYYREEENGRGNFPPRFSGLQFPNYSSELNVNALELDDSALYLCASSSARNEKLFFGSGTQLSVL.

This sequence joins TRBV10-3 and TRBJ1-2; a possible D gene is TRBD1 (5 bases). Trimming stripped 6 bases from V and 6 bases from J, with 17 bases between. This CDR3 has 14 amino acids. From germline, CDR1 is ENHRY and CDR2 SYGVKD. CDR3 in DNA: TGTGCCATCAGGGGGCGGGGTACTGACGATGGCTACACCTTC. Encoded protein: CAIRGRGTDDGYTF.

This chain links TRBV6-6 with TRBJ2-5, with D perhaps matching TRBD2 (5 bases). Germline V CDR1 and CDR2: MNHNY, SVGAGI (reference sequence). Trimming removed 7 bases from V and 1 base from J, with 10 bases in between. CDR3 length: 13 residues. The CDR3 DNA sequence: TGTGCCAGCACACGGGGAATCCAAGAGACCCAGTACTTC. It yields the protein CASTRGIQETQYF.

The chain joins TRBV5-1 to TRBJ1-2; D not resolved. This CDR3 is 13 amino acids long. CDR1 and CDR2 from the germline V gene are SGHRS and YFSETQ. The germline V and J ends were trimmed by 0 bases and 5 bases, with 8 bases remaining between them. The CDR3, as DNA: TGCGCCAGCAGCTTGGGCGGAGCTTATGGCTACACCTTC. Protein sequence: CASSLGGAYGYTF.

The chain combines TRBV11-3 with TRBJ1-4, with D possibly being TRBD1 (6 bases). The CDR3 covers 13 residues. V was pared by 6 bases and J by 7 bases, with 12 bases between. Germline lookup yields CDR1 SGHNT and CDR2 YENEEA. The CDR3 reads CASSRGSGEKLFF. The CDR3, as DNA: TGTGCCAGCAGTAGGGGGTCGGGTGAAAAACTGTTTTTT.

V usage is TRBV7-3 and J usage is TRBJ2-6, with TRBD2 matching 14 bases. The CDR3 extends over 19 amino acids. Germline CDR1 SGHTA, CDR2 FQGTGA. V was clipped by 6 bases and J by 0 bases; unmatched bases: 7. The CDR3 loop reads CASSQGLAGGHSGANVLTF. The CDR3 DNA follows: TGTGCCAGCAGTCAAGGACTAGCGGGGGGCCACTCTGGGGCCAACGTCCTGACTTTC.